This T cell receptor (beta chain) was identified in a study of identical twins. The CDR3 is made up of 12 amino acids. Germline CDR1 and CDR2: SGHAT and FQNNGV. Trimming took 5 bases from V and 9 from J, leaving 8 bases between them. TCRdb redid the calling of the 5' RACE reads with MiXCR, one entry per CDR3 protein. Among 310,000 or so distinct CDR3 sequences, approximately 8.5% were seen once, and the ten largest hold about 2.1%. These data were likewise used in another study, on yellow fever vaccine responses in identical twins.

The source material was memory (CD45RO+) T cells sorted from blood. The chain couples TRBV11-2 to TRBJ1-6; the D is unclear. This receptor was identified in a woman under 30 in good health. CDR3 sequence: CASSMDPSPLHF. The DNA for the CDR3 is TGTGCCAGCAGCATGGACCCTTCACCCCTCCACTTT.